This T cell receptor (beta chain) was documented in a study of T cell changes during pregnancy in multiple sclerosis. Generated by immunoSEQ multiplex PCR, the TCRdb table keeps only in-frame clones and is missing some. Of roughly 100,000 clones in the sample, around 92% were seen once. The CDR3 has 19 amino acids. Sequencing used peripheral blood, obtained after pregnancy. The chain links TRBV21-1 to TRBJ2-2; the DNA was not used to check the table's D call, TRBD2. TRBV21-1 is termed a pseudogene. The clonotype was recovered from a female donor with multiple sclerosis, enrolled in a pregnancy study. CDR3 in amino acids: CASSKVAGLAGGRAGELFF. DNA for the CDR3: TGTGCCAGCAGCAAAGTGGCGGGACTAGCGGGAGGGCGGGCCGGGGAGCTGTTTTTT.